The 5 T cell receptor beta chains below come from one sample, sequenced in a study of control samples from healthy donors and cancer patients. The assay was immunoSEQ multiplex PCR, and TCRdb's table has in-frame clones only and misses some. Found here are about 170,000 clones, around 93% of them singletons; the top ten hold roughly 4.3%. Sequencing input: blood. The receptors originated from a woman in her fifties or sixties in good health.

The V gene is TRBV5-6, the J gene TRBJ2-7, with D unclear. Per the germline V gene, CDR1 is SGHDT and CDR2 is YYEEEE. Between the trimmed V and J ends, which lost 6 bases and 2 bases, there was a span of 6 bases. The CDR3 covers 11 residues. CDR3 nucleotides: TGTGCCAGCACTCGGGCCTACGAGCAGTACTTC. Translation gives CASTRAYEQYF. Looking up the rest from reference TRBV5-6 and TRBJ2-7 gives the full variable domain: DAGVTQSPTHLIKTRGQQVTLRCSPKSGHDTVSWYQQALGQGPQFIFQYYEEEERQRGNFPDRFSGHQFPNYSSELNVNALLLGDSALYLCASTRAYEQYFGPGTRLTVT.

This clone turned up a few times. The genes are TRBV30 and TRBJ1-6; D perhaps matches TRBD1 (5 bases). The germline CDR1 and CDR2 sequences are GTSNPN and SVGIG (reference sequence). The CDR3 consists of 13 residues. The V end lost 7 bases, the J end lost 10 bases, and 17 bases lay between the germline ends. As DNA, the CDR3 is TGTGCCTTTTCAGTTGGGGGGTTGTCACCCCTCCACTTT. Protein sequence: CAFSVGGLSPLHF.

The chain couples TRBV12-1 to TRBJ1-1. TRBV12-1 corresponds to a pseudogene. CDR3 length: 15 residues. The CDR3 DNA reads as TGTGCCAGCAGCTTCGACCGGGCCCCCGGGACTGAAGCTTTCTTT. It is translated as CASSFDRAPGTEAFF.

The CDR3, as DNA: TGCAGCGTTGGGTGGGGCACAGGAGGAGGCTACACCTTC. It codes for CSVGWGTGGGYTF. The V gene is TRBV29-1, the J gene TRBJ1-2, with a tentative D call TRBD1 (5 bases). Per the germline V gene, CDR1 is SQVTM and CDR2 is ANQGSEA. The CDR3 runs 13 residues. Trimming removed 4 bases at V and 8 bases at J, with 17 bases between.

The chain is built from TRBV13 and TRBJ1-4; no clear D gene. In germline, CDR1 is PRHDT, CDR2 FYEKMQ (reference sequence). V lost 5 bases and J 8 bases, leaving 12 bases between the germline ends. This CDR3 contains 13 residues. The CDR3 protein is CASSPDTGEKLFF. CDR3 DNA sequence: TGTGCCAGCAGCCCAGACACGGGGGAAAAACTGTTTTTT.